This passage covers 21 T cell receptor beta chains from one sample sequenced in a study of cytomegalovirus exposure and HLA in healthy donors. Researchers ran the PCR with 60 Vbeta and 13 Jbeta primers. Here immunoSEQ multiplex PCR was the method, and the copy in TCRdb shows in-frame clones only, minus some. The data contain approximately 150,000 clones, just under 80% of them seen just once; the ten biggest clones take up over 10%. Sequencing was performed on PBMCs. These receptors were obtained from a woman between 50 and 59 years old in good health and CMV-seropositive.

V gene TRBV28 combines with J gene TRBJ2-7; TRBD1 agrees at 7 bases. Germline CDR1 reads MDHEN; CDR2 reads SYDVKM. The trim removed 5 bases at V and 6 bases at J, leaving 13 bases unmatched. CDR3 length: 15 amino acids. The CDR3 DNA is TGTGCCAGCAGTCCGTTGACAGGGATAAGCGGCGAGCAGTACTTC. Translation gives CASSPLTGISGEQYF.

The CDR3 region has the DNA TGTGCCAGCAGCGTAGAGGGGGGACAGGGCTATGGCTACACCTTC. Protein sequence: CASSVEGGQGYGYTF. The chain uses TRBV9 and TRBJ1-2, with 9 bases identical to TRBD1. Germline CDR1 is SGDLS and CDR2 is YYNGEE. V dropped 0 bases and J dropped 4; count of bases not matched to a gene: 4. There are 15 residues in the CDR3.

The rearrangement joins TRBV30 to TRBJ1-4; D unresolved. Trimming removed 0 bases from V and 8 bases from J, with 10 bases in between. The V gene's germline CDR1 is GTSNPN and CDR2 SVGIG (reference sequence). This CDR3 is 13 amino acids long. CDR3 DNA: TGTGCCTGGAGTGTAAAGGGCGGGGAAAAACTGTTTTTT. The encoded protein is CAWSVKGGEKLFF.

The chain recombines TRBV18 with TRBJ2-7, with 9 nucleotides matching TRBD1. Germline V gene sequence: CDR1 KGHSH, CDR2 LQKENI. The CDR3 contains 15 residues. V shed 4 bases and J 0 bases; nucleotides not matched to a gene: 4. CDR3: CASSLRDRASYEQYF. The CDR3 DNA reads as TGTGCCAGCTCACTTCGGGACAGGGCCTCCTACGAGCAGTACTTC.

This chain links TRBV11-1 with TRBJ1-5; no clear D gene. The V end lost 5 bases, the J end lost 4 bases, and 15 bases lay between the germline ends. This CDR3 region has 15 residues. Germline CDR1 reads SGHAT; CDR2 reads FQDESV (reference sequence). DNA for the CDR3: TGTGCCAGCAGCAACGACGCAGGCAGTAATCAGCCCCAGCATTTT. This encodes CASSNDAGSNQPQHF.

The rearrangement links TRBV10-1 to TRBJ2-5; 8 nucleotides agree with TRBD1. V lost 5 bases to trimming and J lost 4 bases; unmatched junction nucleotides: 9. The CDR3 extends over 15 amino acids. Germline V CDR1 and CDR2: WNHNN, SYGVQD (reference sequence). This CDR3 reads CASSRWQGAGETQYF. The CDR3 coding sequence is TGCGCCAGCAGTAGGTGGCAGGGGGCGGGAGAGACCCAGTACTTC.

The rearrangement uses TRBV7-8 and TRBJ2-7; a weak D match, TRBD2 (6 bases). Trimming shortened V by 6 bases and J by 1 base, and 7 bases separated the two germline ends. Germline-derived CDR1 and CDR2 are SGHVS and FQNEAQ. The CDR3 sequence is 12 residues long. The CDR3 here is CASRGTSYEQYF. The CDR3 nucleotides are TGTGCCAGCAGGGGGACTTCCTACGAGCAGTACTTC. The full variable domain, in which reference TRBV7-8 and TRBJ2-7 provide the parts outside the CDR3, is GAGVSQSPRYKVAKRGQDVALRCDPISGHVSLFWYQQALGQGPEFLTYFQNEAQLDKSGLPSDRFFAERPEGSVSTLKIQRTQQEDSAVYLCASRGTSYEQYFGPGTRLTVT.

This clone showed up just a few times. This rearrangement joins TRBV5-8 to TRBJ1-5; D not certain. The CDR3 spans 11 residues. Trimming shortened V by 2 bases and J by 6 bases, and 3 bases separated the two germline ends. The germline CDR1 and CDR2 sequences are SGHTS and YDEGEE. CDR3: CASSFSQPQHF. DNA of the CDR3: TGTGCCAGCAGCTTTAGTCAGCCCCAGCATTTT. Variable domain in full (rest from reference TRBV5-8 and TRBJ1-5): EAGVTQSPTHLIKTRGQQATLRCSPISGHTSVYWYQQALGLGLQFLLWYDEGEERNRGNFPPRFSGRQFPNYSSELNVNALELEDSALYLCASSFSQPQHFGDGTRLSIL.

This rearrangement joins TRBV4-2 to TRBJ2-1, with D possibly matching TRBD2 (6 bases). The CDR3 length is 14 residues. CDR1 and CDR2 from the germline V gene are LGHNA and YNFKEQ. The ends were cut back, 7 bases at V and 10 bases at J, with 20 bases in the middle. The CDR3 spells CASTGDALAGEQFF. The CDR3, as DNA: TGTGCCAGCACCGGGGACGCTCTTGCGGGGGAGCAGTTCTTC.

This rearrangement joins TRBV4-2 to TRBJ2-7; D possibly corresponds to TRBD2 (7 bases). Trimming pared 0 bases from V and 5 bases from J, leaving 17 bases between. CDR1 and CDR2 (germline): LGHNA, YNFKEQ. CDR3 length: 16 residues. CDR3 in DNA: TGTGCCAGCAGCCAAGATGGGAGGGGGGGATCCGACGAGCAGTACTTC. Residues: CASSQDGRGGSDEQYF.

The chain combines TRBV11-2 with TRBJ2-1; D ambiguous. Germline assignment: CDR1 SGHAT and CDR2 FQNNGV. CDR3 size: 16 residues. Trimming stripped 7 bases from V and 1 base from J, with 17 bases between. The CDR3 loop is CASTDSTGLSYNEQFF. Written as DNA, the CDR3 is TGTGCCAGCACCGATTCGACTGGGTTATCCTACAATGAGCAGTTCTTC.

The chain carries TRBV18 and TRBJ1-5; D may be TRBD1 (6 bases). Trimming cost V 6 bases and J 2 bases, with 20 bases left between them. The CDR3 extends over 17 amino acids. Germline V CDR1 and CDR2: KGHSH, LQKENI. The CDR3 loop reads CASSSQGADLGNQPQHF. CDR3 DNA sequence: TGTGCCAGCTCGTCACAGGGCGCTGATCTGGGCAATCAGCCCCAGCATTTT.

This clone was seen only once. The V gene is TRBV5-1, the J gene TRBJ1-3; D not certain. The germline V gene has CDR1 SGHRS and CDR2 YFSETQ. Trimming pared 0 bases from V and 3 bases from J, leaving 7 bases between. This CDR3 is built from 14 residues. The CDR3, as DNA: TGCGCCAGCAGCTTGGTCGGGTATGGAAACACCATATATTTT. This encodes CASSLVGYGNTIYF. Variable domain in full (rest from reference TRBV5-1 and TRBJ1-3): KAGVTQTPRYLIKTRGQQVTLSCSPISGHRSVSWYQQTPGQGLQFLFEYFSETQRNKGNFPGRFSGRQFSNSRSEMNVSTLELGDSALYLCASSLVGYGNTIYFGEGSWLTVV.

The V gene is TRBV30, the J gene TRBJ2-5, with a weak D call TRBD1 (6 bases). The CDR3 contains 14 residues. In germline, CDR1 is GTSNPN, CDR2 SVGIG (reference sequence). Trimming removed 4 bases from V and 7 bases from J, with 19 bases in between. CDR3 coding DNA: TGTGCCTGGACCCGGCCAGGGGTTGAAGGGACCCAGTACTTC. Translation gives CAWTRPGVEGTQYF.

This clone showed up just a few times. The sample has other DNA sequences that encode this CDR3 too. The CDR3 sequence: CSATGDTEAFF. The CDR3 DNA reads as TGCAGTGCTACAGGGGACACTGAAGCTTTCTTT. The rearrangement joins TRBV20-1 to TRBJ1-1, with D possibly TRBD1 on 6 matching bases. The CDR3 extends over 11 amino acids. CDR1 is DFQATT and CDR2 is SNEGSKA in the germline V gene (reference sequence). V was clipped by 4 bases and J by 3 bases, with 6 bases between them.

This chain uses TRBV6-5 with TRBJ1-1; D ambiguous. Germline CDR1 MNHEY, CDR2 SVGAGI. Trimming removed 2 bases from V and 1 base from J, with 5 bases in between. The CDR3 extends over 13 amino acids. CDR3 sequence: CASSYAGNTEAFF. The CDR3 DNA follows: TGTGCCAGCAGTTACGCAGGGAACACTGAAGCTTTCTTT.

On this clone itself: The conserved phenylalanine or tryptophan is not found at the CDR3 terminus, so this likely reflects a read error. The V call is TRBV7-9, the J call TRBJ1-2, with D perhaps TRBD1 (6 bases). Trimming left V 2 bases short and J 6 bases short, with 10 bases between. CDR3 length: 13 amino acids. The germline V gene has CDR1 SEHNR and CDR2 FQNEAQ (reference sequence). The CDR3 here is CASSLNRVDGYTL. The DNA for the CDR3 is TGTGCCAGCAGCTTAAACAGGGTAGATGGCTACACCCTC.

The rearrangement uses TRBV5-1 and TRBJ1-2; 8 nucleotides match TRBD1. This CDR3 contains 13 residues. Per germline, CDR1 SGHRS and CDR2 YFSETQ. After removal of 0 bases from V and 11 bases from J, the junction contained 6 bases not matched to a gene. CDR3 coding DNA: TGCGCCAGCAGCTTGGACCGGGACAGGAGGTACACCTTC. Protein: CASSLDRDRRYTF.

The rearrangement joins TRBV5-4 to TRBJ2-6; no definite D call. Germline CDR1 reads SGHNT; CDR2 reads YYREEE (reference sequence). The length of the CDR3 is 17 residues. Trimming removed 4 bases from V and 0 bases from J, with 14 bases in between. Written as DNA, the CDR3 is TGTGCCAGCAGCGCCAGATTAAGGAGCTCTGGGGCCAACGTCCTGACTTTC. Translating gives CASSARLRSSGANVLTF.

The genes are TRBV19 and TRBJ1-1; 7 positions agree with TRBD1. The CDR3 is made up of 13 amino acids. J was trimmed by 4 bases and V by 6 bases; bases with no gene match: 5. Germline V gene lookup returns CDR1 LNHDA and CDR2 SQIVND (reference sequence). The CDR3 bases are TGTGCCAGTAGGGGACAGCAGAGCACTGAAGCTTTCTTT. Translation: CASRGQQSTEAFF.

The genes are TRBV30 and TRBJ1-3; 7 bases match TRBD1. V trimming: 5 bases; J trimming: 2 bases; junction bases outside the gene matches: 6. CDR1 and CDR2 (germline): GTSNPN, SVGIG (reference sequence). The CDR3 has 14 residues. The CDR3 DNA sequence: TGTGCCTGGGGGGCAGGGGGGACTGGAAACACCATATATTTT. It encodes CAWGAGGTGNTIYF.